A single sample is the source of the 30 T cell receptor beta chains below, sequenced in a study of regulatory T cells in long-lasting Graves disease (dated by TCRdb to the early 2020s). In light of the paper, this sample's time point label describes: newly diagnosed GD, antithyroid drugs for less than 3 months. For both TCR sequencing and RNA sequencing, RNA was extracted from PBMCs in TRIzol. Libraries were made using multiplex PCR. TCRdb shows the sequencer as Illumina HiSeq 4000. TCR beta libraries were built with iRepertoire HTBI primers and Arm-PCR amplification of CDR3 regions. Using fastp trimming at Q25 and MiXCR clonotype assembly, TCRdb reanalyzed the public sequencing data and kept in-frame beta chains. Each CDR3 protein gets just one entry, which takes the most common genes and DNA from the rows behind it. The sample table lists around 470,000 distinct CDR3 sequences, about 15% of them with a count of one. The ten largest account for over 15% of the sample.

This same sample was also part of a study on T cells in Graves' hyperthyroidism and ophthalmopathy.

Sequencing was performed on peripheral blood mononuclear cells (PBMCs), taken at new diagnosis, from a patient treated with antithyroid drugs. The receptor set was obtained from a woman between 50 and 59 years old with Graves disease. Donor details come from another sample of the same person, matched by shared clones.

The rearrangement links TRBV9 to TRBJ2-2; 10 bases match TRBD1. Germline V lookup: CDR1 SGDLS, CDR2 YYNGEE. V lost 2 bases, J lost 4 bases, and 2 bases stayed unmatched. The CDR3 is made up of 15 amino acids. The CDR3 region is CASSVDRGGTGELFF. The CDR3 DNA follows: TGTGCCAGCAGCGTGGACAGGGGGGGCACCGGGGAGCTGTTTTTT.

The V and J genes are TRBV5-1 and TRBJ2-3; perhaps TRBD2 as D (6 bases). The V end was cut by 6 bases, the J end by 0 bases, with 14 bases between. Germline V lookup: CDR1 SGHRS, CDR2 YFSETQ. This CDR3 contains 15 residues. CDR3 protein: CASNLATTSTDTQYF. The CDR3 DNA is TGCGCCAGCAATCTAGCGACTACTAGCACAGATACGCAGTATTTT.

This clonotype was detected ten times or more. The chain recombines TRBV11-2 with TRBJ2-7; 8 nucleotides align to TRBD2. V trimming: 4 bases; J trimming: 2 bases; junction bases outside the gene matches: 7. Germline lookup yields CDR1 SGHAT and CDR2 FQNNGV. The CDR3 runs to 15 residues. CDR3 nucleotide sequence: TGTGCCAGCAGCTCCCCCGGGGGGGCAGCCTACGAGCAGTACTTC. This sequence encodes CASSSPGGAAYEQYF.

Ten or more counts support this clonotype. This chain joins TRBV2 and TRBJ2-7; the D gene is possibly TRBD2 (6 bases). This CDR3 contains 14 residues. V was clipped by 7 bases and J by 4 bases, with 17 bases between them. Per the germline V gene, CDR1 is SNHLY and CDR2 is FYNNEI. The CDR3 loop reads CASNEMWGVYEQYF. In DNA, the CDR3 is TGTGCCAGCAACGAGATGTGGGGGGTATACGAGCAGTACTTC.

Notes on this clonotype: One base away lies a much larger clone, so this may be a sequencing read error. V and J are TRBV20-1 and TRBJ2-3, with TRBD2 matching over 10 bases. The length of the CDR3 is 15 residues. CDR1 and CDR2 (germline): DFQATT, SNEGSKA (reference sequence). Here the CDR3 reads CSASPPSGSTDAQYF. CDR3 DNA: TGCAGTGCTAGTCCCCCTAGCGGGAGTACAGATGCGCAGTATTTT.

A few counts support this clonotype. The chain recombines TRBV28 with TRBJ1-1; no clear D. The CDR3 loop spans 13 amino acids. Germline CDR1 and CDR2: MDHEN and SYDVKM. V lost 5 bases and J lost 7, with 14 bases in between. The CDR3 loop reads CASSTPSPFEAFF. Written as DNA, the CDR3 is TGTGCCAGCAGTACCCCGAGTCCCTTTGAAGCTTTCTTT.

This clonotype was recorded many times. V gene TRBV24-1 combines with J gene TRBJ2-1; 10 nucleotides line up with TRBD2. The CDR3 is made up of 15 amino acids. J gave up 7 bases and V 3 bases, and 5 bases lay outside the gene matches. CDR1 KGHDR and CDR2 SFDVKD come from the germline V gene. The CDR3 sequence: CATSDTAGGPNEQFF. Here the CDR3 DNA reads TGTGCCACCAGTGATACAGCGGGAGGGCCTAATGAGCAGTTCTTC.

This clonotype was observed a handful of times. This chain connects TRBV29-1 to TRBJ2-1; D is possibly TRBD2 (7 bases). V lost 3 bases to trimming and J lost 5 bases, with 14 bases between them. This CDR3 is built from 14 residues. From germline, CDR1 is SQVTM and CDR2 ANQGSEA. CDR3 coding DNA: TGCAGCGTTGAGGAAGCGGGACACCACAATGAGCAGTTCTTC. It is translated as CSVEEAGHHNEQFF.

This clonotype was detected many times. The rearrangement uses TRBV28 and TRBJ1-4; 9 bases fit TRBD1. Germline CDR1 reads MDHEN; CDR2 reads SYDVKM. The CDR3 totals 14 residues. The V and J ends lost 5 bases and 5 bases, in that order; junction bases with no gene match: 3. CDR3 coding DNA: TGTGCCAGCAGTCAGACAGGGGGGAATGAAAAACTGTTTTTT. Translation gives CASSQTGGNEKLFF.

By frequency in the sample, this clonotype is medium-sized. The chain joins TRBV11-2 to TRBJ2-5; 9 positions agree with TRBD2. The CDR3 spans 15 residues. With V trimmed by 1 base and J by 2 bases, 2 bases remained unmatched. Germline lookup yields CDR1 SGHAT and CDR2 FQNNGV. CDR3 residues: CASSLGLAEQETQYF. CDR3 nucleotides: TGTGCCAGCAGCTTAGGACTAGCGGAACAAGAGACCCAGTACTTC.

Many counts were recorded for this clonotype. The V call is TRBV3-1, the J call TRBJ2-1, with D uncertain. Trimming pared 0 bases from V and 4 bases from J, leaving 10 bases between. Germline lookup yields CDR1 LGHDT and CDR2 YNNKEL (reference sequence). CDR3 length equals 15 residues. The chain's CDR3 is CASSQDMAQYNEQFF. As DNA, the CDR3 is TGTGCCAGCAGCCAAGATATGGCCCAATACAATGAGCAGTTCTTC.

This clonotype was observed at least ten times. The gene calls are TRBV5-6 and TRBJ1-1; D is uncertain. The CDR3 length is 11 residues. Per the germline V gene, CDR1 is SGHDT and CDR2 is YYEEEE. The V end was cut by 3 bases, the J end by 6 bases, with 6 bases between. CDR3 sequence reads: CASSYGAEAFF. In DNA form, the CDR3 reads TGTGCCAGCAGCTACGGGGCTGAAGCTTTCTTT.

The table lists this clonotype with many counts. The J gene is TRBJ1-1, the V gene TRBV5-1; TRBD1 matches at 8 bases. The trim removed 4 bases at V and 2 bases at J, leaving 7 bases unmatched. CDR3 length: 15 amino acids. Germline V lookup: CDR1 SGHRS, CDR2 YFSETQ. CDR3 loop: CASSQMGQENTEAFF. CDR3 coding DNA: TGCGCCAGCAGCCAAATGGGACAGGAAAACACTGAAGCTTTCTTT.

This clonotype was seen at least ten times. J is TRBJ2-2 and V is TRBV7-3; 9 positions agree with TRBD2. Per germline, CDR1 SGHTA and CDR2 FQGTGA. The V and J ends lost 5 bases and 0 bases, in that order; junction bases with no gene match: 13. This CDR3 contains 19 residues. For the CDR3, the DNA is TGTGCCAGCAGCCCCCGGACTAGCGCGAGAGCCTCGAACACCGGGGAGCTGTTTTTT. Protein sequence: CASSPRTSARASNTGELFF.

This clonotype was observed many times. V is TRBV28 and J is TRBJ2-7; 8 bases agree with TRBD2. The ends lost 8 bases at V and 6 bases at J; junction bases unmatched: 6. The CDR3 is 12 residues long. Germline V lookup: CDR1 MDHEN, CDR2 SYDVKM. CDR3 amino acids: CASREGLGEQYF. The CDR3 coding sequence is TGTGCCAGCCGGGAGGGCCTCGGCGAGCAGTACTTC.

This clonotype has a count of ten or more. The chain carries TRBV28 and TRBJ2-7; 11 bases fit TRBD2. J lost 3 bases, V lost 6 bases, and 1 base had no gene match. This CDR3 comprises 13 residues. Germline CDR1 reads MDHEN; CDR2 reads SYDVKM. CDR3 in amino acids: CASRTSGIYEQYF. In DNA form, the CDR3 reads TGTGCCAGCAGGACTAGCGGGATCTACGAGCAGTACTTC.

The chain has TRBV7-9 and TRBJ2-7, with TRBD2 identical over 7 bases. This CDR3 has 14 residues. V dropped 3 bases and J dropped 6; count of bases not matched to a gene: 8. The germline V gene encodes CDR1 SEHNR and CDR2 FQNEAQ (reference sequence). The DNA for the CDR3 is TGTGCCAGCAGCTTTAGTGGCGGGAGTGCCGAGCAGTACTTC. Translated: CASSFSGGSAEQYF.

This clonotype was picked up many times. This sequence joins TRBV28 and TRBJ2-7, with D possibly matching TRBD1 (5 bases). V was trimmed by 4 bases and J by 3 bases, leaving 16 bases between them. CDR3 length equals 15 residues. Germline V gene lookup returns CDR1 MDHEN and CDR2 SYDVKM. The CDR3 coding sequence is TGTGCCAGCAGTTCAACAGGAATTGTAAACTACGAGCAGTACTTC. It is translated as CASSSTGIVNYEQYF.

This clonotype was counted at least ten times. The genes are TRBV6-2 or TRBV6-3 and TRBJ2-3, with D possibly matching TRBD1 (5 bases). V lost 5 bases, J lost 3 bases, and 15 bases lay in between. The CDR3 sequence is 15 residues long. The V gene's germline CDR1 is MNHEY and CDR2 SVGEGT. CDR3 in DNA: TGTGCCAGCAGTACCAGGGTATTACCGACAGATACGCAGTATTTT. Translating it yields CASSTRVLPTDTQYF.

This clonotype has ten or more counts. This rearrangement joins TRBV2 to TRBJ1-4; D gene unclear. Trimming cost V 7 bases and J 0 bases, with 9 bases left between them. Germline CDR1 reads SNHLY; CDR2 reads FYNNEI. This CDR3 is built from 14 residues. The CDR3 DNA reads as TGTGCCAGCATTAGGAGGACAACTAATGAAAAACTGTTTTTT. Translation gives CASIRRTTNEKLFF.

This clonotype was seen at least ten times. This rearrangement joins TRBV24-1 to TRBJ2-1, with 15 bases lining up with TRBD2. Germline CDR1 and CDR2: KGHDR and SFDVKD. The CDR3 spans 17 residues. V shed 1 base, J shed 8 bases, and the junction held 5 bases outside the gene matches. The CDR3 protein is CATSDFRTSGRADEQFF. CDR3 bases: TGTGCCACCAGTGATTTTAGGACTAGCGGGAGGGCGGATGAGCAGTTCTTC.

This clonotype has ten or more counts. J is TRBJ2-7 and V is TRBV27, with TRBD2 matching 11 bases. The CDR3 extends over 17 amino acids. V shed 5 bases, J shed 4 bases, and the junction held 13 bases outside the gene matches. The germline V gene has CDR1 MNHEY and CDR2 SMNVEV (reference sequence). CDR3 nucleotide sequence: TGTGCCAGCAGTCCGCCCCGGGGTAGCGGGAGGGAATACGAGCAGTACTTC. It specifies CASSPPRGSGREYEQYF.

This clonotype turned up a few times. This chain joins TRBV10-3 and TRBJ2-1, with D possibly being TRBD1 or TRBD2 (6 bases each). The CDR3 loop spans 15 amino acids. The V gene's germline CDR1 is ENHRY and CDR2 SYGVKD. V lost 7 bases and J 5 bases, leaving 18 bases between the germline ends. CDR3 in amino acids: CAITQGGLEHNEQFF. The CDR3, as DNA: TGTGCCATCACCCAAGGGGGGCTGGAGCACAATGAGCAGTTCTTC.

The chain uses TRBV11-2 and TRBJ1-2, with 7 bases aligning to TRBD1. Germline lookup yields CDR1 SGHAT and CDR2 FQNNGV. The CDR3 spans 14 residues. V gave up 5 bases and J gave up 6 bases; unmatched junction bases: 9. In DNA, the CDR3 is TGTGCCAGCAGCAGAATCGGAGGGGGCGATGGCTACACCTTC. Translation gives CASSRIGGGDGYTF.

The table lists this clonotype with many counts. The chain's CDR3 is CASSLGLGTALQQETQYF. CDR3 nucleotides: TGTGCCAGCAGCTTAGGACTCGGGACAGCCCTTCAACAAGAGACCCAGTACTTC. This chain uses TRBV5-6 with TRBJ2-5; 7 bases agree with TRBD1. This CDR3 region has 18 residues. V trimming: 2 bases; J trimming: 2 bases; junction bases outside the gene matches: 15. Germline CDR1 and CDR2: SGHDT and YYEEEE.

This clonotype was detected a few times. V and J are TRBV7-9 and TRBJ2-5; the D gene could be TRBD1 or TRBD2 (5 bases each). V lost 4 bases and J lost 4, with 13 bases in between. CDR1 and CDR2 from the germline V gene are SEHNR and FQNEAQ (reference sequence). CDR3 size: 14 residues. In nucleotides, the CDR3 is TGTGCCAGCAGCTCGGGACGCCGAGGAGAGACCCAGTACTTC. Translating it yields CASSSGRRGETQYF.

This clonotype was seen ten or more times. V gene TRBV20-1 combines with J gene TRBJ2-5; D uncertain. V gave up 7 bases and J gave up 2 bases, with 5 bases separating them. In germline, CDR1 is DFQATT, CDR2 SNEGSKA (reference sequence). This CDR3 spans 10 amino acids. The CDR3 nucleotides read TGCAGTGTTTGGCAAGAGACCCAGTACTTC. Protein sequence: CSVWQETQYF.

Of note for this clonotype: The junction differs from germline at one of its ends, possibly a read error. The rearrangement uses TRBV6-2 or TRBV6-3 and TRBJ2-2; 8 nucleotides match TRBD2. CDR1 MNHEY and CDR2 SVGEGT come from the germline V gene. This CDR3 spans 16 amino acids. CDR3: CVSSPAGEGSGGELFF. Written as DNA, the CDR3 is TGTGTCAGCAGTCCAGCGGGGGAGGGTTCAGGCGGGGAGCTGTTTTTT.

The gene calls are TRBV3-1 and TRBJ2-7, with 12 bases lining up with TRBD2. Trimming took 2 bases from V and 7 from J; bases not matched to a gene: 0. The CDR3 consists of 13 residues. Germline-derived CDR1 and CDR2 are LGHDT and YNNKEL (reference sequence). The CDR3 nucleotides are TGTGCCAGCAGCCAAACTAGCGGGAGGGAGCAGTACTTC. Translated, it gives CASSQTSGREQYF.

This clonotype was picked up many times. The V call is TRBV7-2, the J call TRBJ1-2; D possibly corresponds to TRBD1 (6 bases). CDR1 SGHTA and CDR2 FQGNSA come from the germline V gene. Trimming removed 3 bases from V and 3 bases from J, with 8 bases in between. The length of the CDR3 is 13 residues. The CDR3 sequence: CASSFYRDYGYTF. DNA of the CDR3: TGTGCCAGCAGCTTTTACAGGGACTATGGCTACACCTTC.